This is a list of T cell receptor beta chains from one sample in a study of cytomegalovirus exposure and HLA in healthy donors. Profiling relied on immunoSEQ multiplex PCR, and the TCRdb table lists in-frame clones only, not all of them. This table holds 90,000 to 150,000 clones, around 89% found once. Specimen: PBMCs. These receptors came from a man aged 18 to 35 in good health and CMV-seronegative. Each CDR3 is given with its conserved first and last residue.

TRBJ2-1 | TRBV28 | CASTAGQDYNEQFF
TRBJ2-2 | TRBV5-1 | CASSWKGQNTGELFF
TRBJ2-5 | TRBV12-5 | CASGLFSVGDTSRETQYF
TRBJ2-6 | TRBV27 | CASRRGLTGANVLTF
TRBJ2-2 | TRBV28 | CASSFLNTGELFF
TRBJ1-1 | TRBV7-9 | CASSSTQVPEAFF
TRBJ2-1 | TRBV5-1 | CASRTSGRGDEQFF
TRBJ2-2 | TRBV5-4 | CASSWTGIHTGELFF
TRBJ2-7 | TRBV2 | CASTGPSGGRESYEQYF
TRBJ1-2 | TRBV28 | CASSFFGLWYTF
TRBJ1-1 | TRBV7-2 | CASSPNFGGRSEAFF
TRBJ1-5 | TRBV28 | CASSLSGNQPQHF
TRBJ1-2 | TRBV6-1 | CASSFGQGAHGYTF
TRBJ1-2 | TRBV28 | CATSPGSGYTF
TRBJ2-1 | TRBV12-5 | CASGFTAGTSRRNEQFF
TRBJ1-2 | TRBV19 | CASSPDRVYGYTF
TRBJ1-1 | TRBV9 | CASSVDRDTEAFF
TRBJ2-2 | TRBV6-6 | CAVAGVNTGELFF
TRBJ1-2 | TRBV6-5 | CASSPLGGSKGYTF
TRBJ2-1 | TRBV27 | CASMNLAGSNNEQFF
TRBJ2-3 | TRBV9 | CASSVGETGEADTQYF
TRBJ2-6 | TRBV5-8 | CASSLTGTLSGANVLTF
TRBJ2-7 | TRBV7-2 | CASSHGGKAYEQYF
TRBJ2-5 | TRBV7-9 | CASNILAEETQYF
TRBJ1-2 | TRBV6-5 | CASSSTGKANYGYTF
TRBJ1-5 | TRBV10-2 | CASSESTGEDQPQHF
TRBJ2-7 | TRBV10-2 | CASSRSGERPYEQYF
TRBJ2-2 | TRBV25-1 | CASSPGTSVRELFF
TRBJ2-7 | TRBV28 | CASSFSGTSGFYEQYF
TRBJ2-1 | TRBV27 | CASSLFGGGAWGEQFF
TRBJ1-2 | TRBV6-4 | CASRSTGGEGYTF
TRBJ1-2 | TRBV7-9 | CASSFPARGADGYTF
TRBJ2-1 | TRBV2 | CASSVLAGAGYNEQFF
TRBJ2-1 | TRBV5-5 | CASSSTGTGLNEQFF
TRBJ2-7 | TRBV18 | CASSPIGQGKSSYEQYF
TRBJ1-4 | TRBV19 | CATTRGRANEKLFF
TRBJ2-7 | TRBV27 | CASSLGSGRLAGYEQYF
TRBJ2-1 | TRBV18 | CASSPSGGSYNEQFF
TRBJ1-2 | TRBV28 | CASSFGAGEGYTF
TRBJ1-3 | TRBV6-5 | CASGYGRGSGNTIYF
TRBJ2-1 | TRBV28 | CASGLAGPPLYEQFF
TRBJ1-1 | TRBV19 | CASSSLPGGTEAFF
TRBJ1-1 | TRBV7-9 | CASSQQAPTVVTEAFF
TRBJ1-1 | TRBV5-1 | CASSLAPGLNTEAFF
TRBJ1-1 | TRBV18 | CASSPLVRKGDEAFF